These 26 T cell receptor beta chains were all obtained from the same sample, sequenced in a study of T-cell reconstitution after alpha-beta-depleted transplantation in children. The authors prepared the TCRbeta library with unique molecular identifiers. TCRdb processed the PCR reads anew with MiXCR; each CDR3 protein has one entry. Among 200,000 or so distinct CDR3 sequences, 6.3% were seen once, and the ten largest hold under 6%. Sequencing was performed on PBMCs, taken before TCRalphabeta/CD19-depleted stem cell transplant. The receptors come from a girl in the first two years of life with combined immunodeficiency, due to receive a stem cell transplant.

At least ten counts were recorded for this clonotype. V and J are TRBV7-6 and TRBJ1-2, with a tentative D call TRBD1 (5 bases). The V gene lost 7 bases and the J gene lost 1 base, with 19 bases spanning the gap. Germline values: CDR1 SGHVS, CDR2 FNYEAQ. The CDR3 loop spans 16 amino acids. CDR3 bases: TGTGCCAGCACCGACAAACCAGGGACTGTTAACTATGGCTACACCTTC. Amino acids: CASTDKPGTVNYGYTF.

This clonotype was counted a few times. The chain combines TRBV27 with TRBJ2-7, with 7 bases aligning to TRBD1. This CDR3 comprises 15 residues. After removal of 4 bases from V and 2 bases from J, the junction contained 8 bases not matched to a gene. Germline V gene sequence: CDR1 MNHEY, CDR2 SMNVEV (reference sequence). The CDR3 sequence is CASSSKGAGTYEQYF. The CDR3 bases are TGTGCCAGCAGTTCAAAGGGGGCGGGCACCTACGAGCAGTACTTC.

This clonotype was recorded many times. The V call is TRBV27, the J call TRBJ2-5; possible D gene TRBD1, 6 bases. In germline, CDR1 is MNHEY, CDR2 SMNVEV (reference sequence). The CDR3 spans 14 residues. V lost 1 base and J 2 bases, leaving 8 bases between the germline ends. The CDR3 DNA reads TGTGCCAGCAGTTTATGGGGGACACAAGAGACCCAGTACTTC. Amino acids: CASSLWGTQETQYF.

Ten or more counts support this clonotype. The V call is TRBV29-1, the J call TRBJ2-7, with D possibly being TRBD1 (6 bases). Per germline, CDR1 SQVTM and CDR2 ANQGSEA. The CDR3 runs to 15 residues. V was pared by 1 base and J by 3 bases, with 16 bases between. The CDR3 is CSVEASDSAIYEQYF. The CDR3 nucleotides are TGCAGCGTTGAAGCATCGGACAGCGCGATCTACGAGCAGTACTTC.

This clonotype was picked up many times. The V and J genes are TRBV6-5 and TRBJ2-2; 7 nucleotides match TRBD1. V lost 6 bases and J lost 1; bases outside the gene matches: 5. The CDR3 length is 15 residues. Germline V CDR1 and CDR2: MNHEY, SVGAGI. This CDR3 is CASSRTGGNTGELFF. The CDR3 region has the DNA TGTGCCAGCAGCCGGACAGGTGGGAACACCGGGGAGCTGTTTTTT.

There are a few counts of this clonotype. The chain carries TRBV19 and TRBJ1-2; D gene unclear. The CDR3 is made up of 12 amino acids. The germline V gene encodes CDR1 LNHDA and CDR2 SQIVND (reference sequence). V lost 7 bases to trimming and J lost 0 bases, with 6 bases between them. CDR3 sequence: CASKAANYGYTF. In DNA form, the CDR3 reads TGTGCCAGTAAAGCAGCTAACTATGGCTACACCTTC.

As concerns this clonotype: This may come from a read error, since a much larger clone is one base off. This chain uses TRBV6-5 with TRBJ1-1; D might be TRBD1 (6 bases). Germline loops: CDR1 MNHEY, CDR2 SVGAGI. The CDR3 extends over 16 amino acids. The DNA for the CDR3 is TGTGCCAGCAGTTACTCTCGTCAGGGGACGAACACTGAAGTTTTCTTT. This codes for CASSYSRQGTNTEVFF.

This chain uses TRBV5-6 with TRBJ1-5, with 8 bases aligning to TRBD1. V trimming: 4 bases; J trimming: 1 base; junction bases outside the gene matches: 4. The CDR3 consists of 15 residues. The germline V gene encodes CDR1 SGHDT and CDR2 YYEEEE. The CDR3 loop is CASSTQGGSNQPQHF. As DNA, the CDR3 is TGTGCCAGCAGCACACAGGGGGGAAGCAATCAGCCCCAGCATTTT.

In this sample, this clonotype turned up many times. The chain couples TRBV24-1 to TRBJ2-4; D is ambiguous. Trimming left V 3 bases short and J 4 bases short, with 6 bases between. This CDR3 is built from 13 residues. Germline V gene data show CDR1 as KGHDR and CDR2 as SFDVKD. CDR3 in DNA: TGTGCCACCAGTGATCCAGGTAAAAACATTCAGTACTTC. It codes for CATSDPGKNIQYF.

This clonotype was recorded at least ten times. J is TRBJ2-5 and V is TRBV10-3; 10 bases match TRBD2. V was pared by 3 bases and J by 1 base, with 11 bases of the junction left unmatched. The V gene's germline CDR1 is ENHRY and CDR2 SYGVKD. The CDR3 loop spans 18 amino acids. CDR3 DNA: TGTGCCATCAGTGAAGTTATGGCTAGCGGGGGCCGCCAAGAGACCCAGTACTTC. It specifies CAISEVMASGGRQETQYF.

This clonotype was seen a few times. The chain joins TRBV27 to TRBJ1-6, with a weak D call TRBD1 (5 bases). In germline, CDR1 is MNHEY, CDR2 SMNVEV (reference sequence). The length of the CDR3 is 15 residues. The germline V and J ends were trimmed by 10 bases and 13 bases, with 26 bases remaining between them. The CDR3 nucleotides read TGTGCCACTTCCCTATTCACCGGGACCGGGGCGCCCCTCCACTTT. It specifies CATSLFTGTGAPLHF.

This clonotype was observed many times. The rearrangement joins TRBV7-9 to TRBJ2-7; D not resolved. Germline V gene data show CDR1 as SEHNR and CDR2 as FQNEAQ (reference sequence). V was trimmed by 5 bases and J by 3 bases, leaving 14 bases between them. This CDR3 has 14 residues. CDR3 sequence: CASSPNRLFYEQYF. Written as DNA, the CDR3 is TGTGCCAGCAGCCCTAATCGGCTTTTCTACGAGCAGTACTTC. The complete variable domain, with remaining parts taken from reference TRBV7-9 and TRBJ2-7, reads DTGVSQNPRHKITKRGQNVTFRCDPISEHNRLYWYRQTLGQGPEFLTYFQNEAQLEKSRLLSDRFSAERPKGSFSTLEIQRTEQGDSAMYLCASSPNRLFYEQYFGPGTRLTVT.

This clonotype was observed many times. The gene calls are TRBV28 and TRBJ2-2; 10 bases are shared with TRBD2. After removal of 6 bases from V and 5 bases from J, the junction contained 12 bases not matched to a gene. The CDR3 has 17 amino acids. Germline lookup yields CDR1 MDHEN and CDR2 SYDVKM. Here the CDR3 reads CASSLGLAAIRTGELFF. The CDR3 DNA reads TGTGCCAGCAGCCTTGGACTAGCGGCCATTAGGACCGGGGAGCTGTTTTTT.

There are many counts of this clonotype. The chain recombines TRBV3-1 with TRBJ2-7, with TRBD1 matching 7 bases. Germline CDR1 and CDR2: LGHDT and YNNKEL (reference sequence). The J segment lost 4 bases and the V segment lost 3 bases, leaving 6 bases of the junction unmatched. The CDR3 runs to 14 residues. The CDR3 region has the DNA TGTGCCAGCAGCCACACCCGGGACAGTTACGAGCAGTACTTC. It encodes CASSHTRDSYEQYF.

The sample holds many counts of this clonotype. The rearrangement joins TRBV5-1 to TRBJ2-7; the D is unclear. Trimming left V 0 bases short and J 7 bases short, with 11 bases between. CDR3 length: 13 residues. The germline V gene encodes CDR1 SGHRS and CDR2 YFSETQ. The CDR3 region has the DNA TGCGCCAGCAGCTTGGTAAGCGTGGGTGAGCAGTACTTC. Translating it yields CASSLVSVGEQYF.

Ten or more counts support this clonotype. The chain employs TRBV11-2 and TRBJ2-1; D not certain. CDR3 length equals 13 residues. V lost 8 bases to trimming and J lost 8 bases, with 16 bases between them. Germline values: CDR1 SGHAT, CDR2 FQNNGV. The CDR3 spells CASQKGSWDEQFF. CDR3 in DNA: TGTGCCAGCCAAAAAGGGTCGTGGGATGAGCAGTTCTTC. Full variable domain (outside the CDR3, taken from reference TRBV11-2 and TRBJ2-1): EAGVAQSPRYKIIEKRQSVAFWCNPISGHATLYWYQQILGQGPKLLIQFQNNGVVDDSQLPKDRFSAERLKGVDSTLKIQPAKLEDSAVYLCASQKGSWDEQFFGPGTRLTVL.

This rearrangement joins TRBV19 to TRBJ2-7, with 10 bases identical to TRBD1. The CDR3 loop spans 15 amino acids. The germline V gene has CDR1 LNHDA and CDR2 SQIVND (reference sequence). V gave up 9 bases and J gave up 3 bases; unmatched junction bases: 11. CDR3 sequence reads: CASTIGTGADYEQYF. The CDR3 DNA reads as TGTGCCAGCACGATAGGGACAGGGGCGGACTACGAGCAGTACTTC.

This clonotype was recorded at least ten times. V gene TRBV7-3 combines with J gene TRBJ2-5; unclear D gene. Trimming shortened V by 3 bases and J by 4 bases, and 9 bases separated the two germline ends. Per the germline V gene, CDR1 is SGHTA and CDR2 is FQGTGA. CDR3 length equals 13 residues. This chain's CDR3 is CASSFSYGETQYF. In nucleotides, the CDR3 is TGTGCCAGCAGCTTCAGTTATGGAGAGACCCAGTACTTC.

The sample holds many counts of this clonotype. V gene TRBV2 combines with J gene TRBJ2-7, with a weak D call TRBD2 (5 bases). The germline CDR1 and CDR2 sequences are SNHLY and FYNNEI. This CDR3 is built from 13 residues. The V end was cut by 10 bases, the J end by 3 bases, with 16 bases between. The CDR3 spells CATLRLADYEQYF. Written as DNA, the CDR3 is TGTGCCACCCTGAGGCTAGCAGACTACGAGCAGTACTTC. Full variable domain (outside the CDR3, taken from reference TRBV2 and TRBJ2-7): EPEVTQTPSHQVTQMGQEVILRCVPISNHLYFYWYRQILGQKVEFLVSFYNNEISEKSEIFDDQFSVERPDGSNFTLKIRSTKLEDSAMYFCATLRLADYEQYFGPGTRLTVT.

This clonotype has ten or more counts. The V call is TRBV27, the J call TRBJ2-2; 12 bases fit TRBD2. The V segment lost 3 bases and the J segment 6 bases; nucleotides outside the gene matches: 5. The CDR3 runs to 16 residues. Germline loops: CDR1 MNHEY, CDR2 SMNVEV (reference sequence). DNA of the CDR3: TGTGCCAGCAGTTTCGTGGGACTAGCGGGTTCCGGGGAGCTGTTTTTT. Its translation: CASSFVGLAGSGELFF.

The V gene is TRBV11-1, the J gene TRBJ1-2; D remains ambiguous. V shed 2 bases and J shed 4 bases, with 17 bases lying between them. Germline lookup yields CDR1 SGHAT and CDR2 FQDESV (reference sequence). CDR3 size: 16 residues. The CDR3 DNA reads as TGTGCCAGCAGCTTATTCTGGGCCATGCGATCCTATGGCTACACCTTC. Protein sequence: CASSLFWAMRSYGYTF.

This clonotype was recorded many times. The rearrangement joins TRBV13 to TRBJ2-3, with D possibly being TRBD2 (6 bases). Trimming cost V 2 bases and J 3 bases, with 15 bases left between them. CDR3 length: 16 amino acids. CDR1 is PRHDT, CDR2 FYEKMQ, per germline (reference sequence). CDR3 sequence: CASSLKFGGRTDTQYF. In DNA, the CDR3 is TGTGCCAGCAGCTTAAAGTTTGGGGGGAGGACAGATACGCAGTATTTT. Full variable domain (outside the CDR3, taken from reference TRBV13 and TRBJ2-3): AAGVIQSPRHLIKEKRETATLKCYPIPRHDTVYWYQQGPGQDPQFLISFYEKMQSDKGSIPDRFSAQQFSDYHSELNMSSLELGDSALYFCASSLKFGGRTDTQYFGPGTRLTVL.

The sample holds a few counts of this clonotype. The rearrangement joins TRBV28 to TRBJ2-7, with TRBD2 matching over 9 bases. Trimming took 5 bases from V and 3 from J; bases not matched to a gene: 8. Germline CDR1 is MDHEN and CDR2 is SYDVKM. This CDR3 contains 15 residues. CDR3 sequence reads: CASSNGPSGIYEQYF. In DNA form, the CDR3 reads TGTGCCAGCAGTAATGGTCCTAGCGGGATCTACGAGCAGTACTTC. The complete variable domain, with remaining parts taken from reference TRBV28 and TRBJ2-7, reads DVKVTQSSRYLVKRTGEKVFLECVQDMDHENMFWYRQDPGLGLRLIYFSYDVKMKEKGDIPEGYSVSREKKERFSLILESASTNQTSMYLCASSNGPSGIYEQYFGPGTRLTVT.

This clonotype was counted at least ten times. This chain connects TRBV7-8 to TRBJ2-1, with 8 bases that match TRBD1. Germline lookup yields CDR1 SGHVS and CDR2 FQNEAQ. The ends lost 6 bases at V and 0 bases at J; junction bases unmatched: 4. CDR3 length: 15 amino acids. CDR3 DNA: TGTGCCAGCAGGAGGACAGGGAGCTCCTACAATGAGCAGTTCTTC. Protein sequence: CASRRTGSSYNEQFF.

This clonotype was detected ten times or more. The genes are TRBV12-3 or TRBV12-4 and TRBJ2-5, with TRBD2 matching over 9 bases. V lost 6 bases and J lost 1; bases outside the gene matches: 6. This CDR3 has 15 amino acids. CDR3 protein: CASRLSGGGQETQYF. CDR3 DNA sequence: TGTGCCAGCAGACTTAGCGGGGGAGGCCAAGAGACCCAGTACTTC.

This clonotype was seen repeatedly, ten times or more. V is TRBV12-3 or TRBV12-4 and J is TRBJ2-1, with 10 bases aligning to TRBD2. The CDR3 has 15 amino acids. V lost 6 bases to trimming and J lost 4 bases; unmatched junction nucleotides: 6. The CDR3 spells CASSRPSGRYNEQFF. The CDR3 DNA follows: TGTGCCAGCAGCCGGCCTAGCGGGAGATACAATGAGCAGTTCTTC.